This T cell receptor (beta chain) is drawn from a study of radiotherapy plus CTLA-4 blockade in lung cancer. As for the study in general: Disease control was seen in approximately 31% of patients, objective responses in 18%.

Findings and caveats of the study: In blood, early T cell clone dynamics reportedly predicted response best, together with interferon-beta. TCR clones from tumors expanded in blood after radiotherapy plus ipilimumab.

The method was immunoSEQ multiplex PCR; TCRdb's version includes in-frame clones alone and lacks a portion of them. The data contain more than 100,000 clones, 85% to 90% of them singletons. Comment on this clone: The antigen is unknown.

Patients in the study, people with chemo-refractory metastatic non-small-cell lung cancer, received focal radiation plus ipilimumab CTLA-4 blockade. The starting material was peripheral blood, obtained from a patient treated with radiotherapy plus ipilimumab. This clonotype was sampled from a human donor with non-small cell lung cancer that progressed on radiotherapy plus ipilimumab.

Here the CDR3 DNA reads TGTGCCAGCAGTGAAGTCGGGGGGGCTTTCTTT. It codes for CASSEVGGAFF. This sequence joins TRBV25-1 and TRBJ1-1, with D possibly being TRBD1 (5 bases). Germline CDR1 MGHDK, CDR2 SYGVNS. The CDR3 is 11 residues long. V was shortened by 2 bases and J by 11 bases, with 9 bases between the two germline ends.